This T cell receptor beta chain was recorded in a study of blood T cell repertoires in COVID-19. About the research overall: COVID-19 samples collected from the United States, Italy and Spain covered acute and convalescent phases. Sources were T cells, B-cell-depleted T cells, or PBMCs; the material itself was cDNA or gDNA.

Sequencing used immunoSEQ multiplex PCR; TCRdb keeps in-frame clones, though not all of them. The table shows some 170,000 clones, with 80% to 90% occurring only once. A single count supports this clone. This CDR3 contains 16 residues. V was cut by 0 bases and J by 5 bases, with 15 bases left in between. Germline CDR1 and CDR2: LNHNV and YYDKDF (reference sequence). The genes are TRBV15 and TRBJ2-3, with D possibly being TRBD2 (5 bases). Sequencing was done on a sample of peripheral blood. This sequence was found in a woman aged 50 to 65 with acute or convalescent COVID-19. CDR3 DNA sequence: TGTGCCACCAGCAGAGATAGGGAGACCAGAGTAGATACGCAGTATTTT. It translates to CATSRDRETRVDTQYF.